This TCR beta chain was captured in a study of monozygotic twins with inflammatory bowel disease. The CDR3 totals 13 residues. Germline CDR1 SQVTM, CDR2 ANQGSEA. Molecular identifiers with 6-nucleotide sample barcodes were added during cDNA synthesis via template switching. TCRdb reprocessed the 5' RACE reads and keeps a single row for each CDR3 protein, giving no DNA. The sample totals approximately 200,000 distinct CDR3 sequences. The rearrangement uses TRBV29-1 and TRBJ2-7; there is no DNA to check the TCRdb D call of TRBD1. The specimen was blood. The source is a human donor with ulcerative colitis or Crohn's disease, or a healthy co-twin of an affected twin (not recorded which). CDR3 amino acids: CSVEPGQGYEQYF.